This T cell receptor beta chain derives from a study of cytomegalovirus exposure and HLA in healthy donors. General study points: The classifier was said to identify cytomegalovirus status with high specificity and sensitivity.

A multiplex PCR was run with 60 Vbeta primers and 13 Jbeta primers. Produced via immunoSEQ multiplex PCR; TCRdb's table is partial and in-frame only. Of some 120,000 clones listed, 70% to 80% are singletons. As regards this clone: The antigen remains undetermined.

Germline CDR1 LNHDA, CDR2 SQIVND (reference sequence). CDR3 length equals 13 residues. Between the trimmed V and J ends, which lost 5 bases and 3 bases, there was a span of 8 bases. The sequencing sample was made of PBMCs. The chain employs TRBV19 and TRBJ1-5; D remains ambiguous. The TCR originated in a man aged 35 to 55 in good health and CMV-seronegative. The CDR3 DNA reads TGTGCCAGTAGTGGTCGGTACAATCAGCCCCAGCATTTT. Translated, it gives CASSGRYNQPQHF.